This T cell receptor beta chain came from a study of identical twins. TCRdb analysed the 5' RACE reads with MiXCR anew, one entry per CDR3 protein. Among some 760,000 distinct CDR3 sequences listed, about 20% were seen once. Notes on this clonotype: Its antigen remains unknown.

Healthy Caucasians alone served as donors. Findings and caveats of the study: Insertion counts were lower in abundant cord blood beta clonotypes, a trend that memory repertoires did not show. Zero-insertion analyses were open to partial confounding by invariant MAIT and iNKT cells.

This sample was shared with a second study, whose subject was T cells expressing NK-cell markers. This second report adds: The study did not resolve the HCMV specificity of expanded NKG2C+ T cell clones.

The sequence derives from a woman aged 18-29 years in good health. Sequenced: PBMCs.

CDR3 sequence: CASSSLLNTGELFF. The CDR3, as DNA: TGTGCCAGCAGCTCCCTTCTGAACACCGGGGAGCTGTTTTTT. The V call is TRBV3-1, the J call TRBJ2-2; D is unresolved. The CDR3 is made up of 14 amino acids. V lost 5 bases and J lost 1, with 8 bases in between. The germline gives CDR1 LGHDT, CDR2 YNNKEL (reference sequence).